Shown below are 2 T cell receptor beta chains from a single sample sequenced in a study of shared clonotypes between healthy human individuals. The protocol was immunoSEQ multiplex PCR, while the TCRdb copy is restricted to in-frame clones and leaves out a portion. Here the sample spans roughly 1,500,000 clones, around 98.5% being singletons. The material sequenced was naive CD4+ T cells sorted from blood. Subset indicated: CD45RA+ positively selected. These receptors all stem from a man aged 25 to 40 in good health.

J is TRBJ2-1 and V is TRBV10-1; D is uncertain. The CDR3 has 13 amino acids. Trimming stripped 0 bases from V and 12 bases from J, with 12 bases between. Germline CDR1 reads WNHNN; CDR2 reads SYGVQD (reference sequence). The CDR3 reads CASSESNPMGQFF. As DNA, the CDR3 is TGCGCCAGCAGTGAGTCAAATCCTATGGGGCAGTTCTTC.

The V gene is TRBV27, the J gene TRBJ2-7, with 11 bases matching TRBD2. This CDR3 contains 15 residues. After removal of 5 bases from V and 2 bases from J, the junction contained 5 bases not matched to a gene. Germline V gene lookup returns CDR1 MNHEY and CDR2 SMNVEV (reference sequence). CDR3 in amino acids: CASSPLAGGPYEQYF. The CDR3 bases are TGTGCCAGCAGTCCATTAGCGGGAGGGCCCTACGAGCAGTACTTC.